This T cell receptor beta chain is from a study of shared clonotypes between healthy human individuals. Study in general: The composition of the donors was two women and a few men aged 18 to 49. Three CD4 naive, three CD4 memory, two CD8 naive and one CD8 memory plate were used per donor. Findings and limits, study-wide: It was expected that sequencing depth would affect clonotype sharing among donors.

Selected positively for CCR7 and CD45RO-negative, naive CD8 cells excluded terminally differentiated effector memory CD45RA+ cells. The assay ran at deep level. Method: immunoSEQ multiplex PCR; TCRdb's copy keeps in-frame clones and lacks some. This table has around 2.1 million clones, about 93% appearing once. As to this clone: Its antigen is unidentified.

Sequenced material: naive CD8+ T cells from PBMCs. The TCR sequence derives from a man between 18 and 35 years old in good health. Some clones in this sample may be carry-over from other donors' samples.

CDR3 sequence reads: CASNSLPGLLASEQYF. CDR3 DNA: TGTGCCAGCAATTCCCTTCCGGGACTCCTAGCCTCCGAGCAGTACTTC. The chain couples TRBV27 to TRBJ2-7; perhaps TRBD2 as D (6 bases). The CDR3 is 16 residues long. Per the germline V gene, CDR1 is MNHEY and CDR2 is SMNVEV (reference sequence). Trimming removed 7 bases from V and 6 bases from J, with 25 bases in between.